This T cell receptor beta chain is drawn from a study of response to subunit inactivated influenza vaccine (dated by TCRdb to between 2018 and 2020). Broadly, across the study: To follow how T cells responded to a trivalent subunit inactivated influenza vaccine, the researchers relied on deep quantitative profiling of the T cell receptor repertoire.

As regards this clonotype: Its antigen is not yet known. No base quality information exists; no much larger clone differs at one position.

Paper-wide results and their limitations: According to the authors, only a limited number of new T cells may be recruited by each seasonal influenza vaccination.

Counted from cysteine to phenylalanine, this CDR3 has 15 amino acids. Just CDR3 DNA is preserved here, 45 bases in frame from base 1. CDR1 SGHVS and CDR2 FNYEAQ were looked up in the germline V gene. Compared with germline, V lacks 3 bases and J lacks 7 bases; bases without a gene match: 7. Library preparation used RT-PCR. Sequencing used an Illumina HiSeq 2500. The public reads were quality trimmed at Q25 with fastp and then assembled into clones with MiXCR by TCRdb, keeping productive beta chains. Each entry is one CDR3 protein sequence, shown with its most common DNA and genes. The sample table records around 760,000 distinct CDR3 sequences; over 11% of these occur just once. The ten largest clones add up to around 7.3% of the sample.

This TCR was sampled from a man aged 45 to 65 who received an inactivated influenza vaccine. Donor details come from another sample of the same person, matched by shared clones. Sequencing used PBMCs from blood, obtained 14 days before vaccination. Recombination joined TRBV7-6 with TRBJ2-1; 9 central bases correspond to TRBD1. The CDR3 reads as follows: CASSLWGQGTNEQFF. In nucleotides, the sequence is TGTGCCAGCAGCTTGTGGGGACAGGGTACTAATGAGCAGTTCTTC.